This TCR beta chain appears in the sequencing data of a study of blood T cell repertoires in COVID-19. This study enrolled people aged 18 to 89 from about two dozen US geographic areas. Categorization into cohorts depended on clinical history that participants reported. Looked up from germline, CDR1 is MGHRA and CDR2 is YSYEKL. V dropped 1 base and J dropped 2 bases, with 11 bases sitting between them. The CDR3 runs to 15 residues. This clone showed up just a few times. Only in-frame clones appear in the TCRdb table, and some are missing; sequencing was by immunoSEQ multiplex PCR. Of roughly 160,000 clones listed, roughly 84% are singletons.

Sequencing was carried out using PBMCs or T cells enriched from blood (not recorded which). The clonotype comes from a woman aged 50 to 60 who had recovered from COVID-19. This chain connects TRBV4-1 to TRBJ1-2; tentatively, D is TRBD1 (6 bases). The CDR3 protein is CASSQVDRENYGYTF. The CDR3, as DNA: TGCGCCAGCAGCCAAGTGGACAGAGAGAACTATGGCTACACCTTC.